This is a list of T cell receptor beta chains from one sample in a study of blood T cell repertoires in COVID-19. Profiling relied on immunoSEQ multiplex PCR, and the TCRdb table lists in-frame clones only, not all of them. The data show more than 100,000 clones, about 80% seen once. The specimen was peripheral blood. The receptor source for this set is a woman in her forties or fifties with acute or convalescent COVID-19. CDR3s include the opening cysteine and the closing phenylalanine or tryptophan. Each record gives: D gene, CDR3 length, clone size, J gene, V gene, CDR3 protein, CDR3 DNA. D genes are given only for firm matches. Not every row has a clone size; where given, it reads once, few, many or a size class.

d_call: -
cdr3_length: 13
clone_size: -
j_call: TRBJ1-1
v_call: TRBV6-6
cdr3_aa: CASIYGRNTEAFF
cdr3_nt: TGTGCCAGCATCTACGGGAGAAACACTGAAGCTTTCTTT

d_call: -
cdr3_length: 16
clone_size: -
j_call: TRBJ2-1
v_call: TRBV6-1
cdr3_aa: CASSDLTYDSYNEQFF
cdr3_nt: TGTGCCAGCAGTGATCTAACTTACGACTCTTACAATGAGCAGTTCTTC

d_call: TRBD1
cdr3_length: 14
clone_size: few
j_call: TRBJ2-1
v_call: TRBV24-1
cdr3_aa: CATSGQGARNEQFF
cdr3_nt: TGTGCCACCAGTGGCCAGGGGGCGAGAAATGAGCAGTTCTTC

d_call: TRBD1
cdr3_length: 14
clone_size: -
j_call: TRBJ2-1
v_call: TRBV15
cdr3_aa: CATSSTGGFGEQFF
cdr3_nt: TGTGCCACCAGCTCCACAGGGGGGTTTGGTGAGCAGTTCTTC

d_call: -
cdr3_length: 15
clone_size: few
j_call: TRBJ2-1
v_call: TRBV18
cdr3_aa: CASSSRAGANNEQFF
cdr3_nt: TGTGCCAGCTCCTCTCGGGCGGGGGCCAACAATGAGCAGTTCTTC

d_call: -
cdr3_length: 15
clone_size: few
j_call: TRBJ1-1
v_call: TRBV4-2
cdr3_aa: CASSQEKGVGTEAFF
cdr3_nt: TGTGCCAGCAGCCAAGAAAAGGGGGTGGGCACTGAAGCTTTCTTT

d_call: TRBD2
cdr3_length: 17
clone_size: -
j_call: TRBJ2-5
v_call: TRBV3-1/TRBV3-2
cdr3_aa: CASSRLAGEALQETQYF
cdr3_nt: TGTGCCAGCAGCCGACTAGCGGGGGAAGCCCTCCAAGAGACCCAGTACTTC

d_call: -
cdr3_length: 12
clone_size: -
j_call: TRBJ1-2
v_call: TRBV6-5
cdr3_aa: CASRTGISGYTF
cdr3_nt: TGTGCCAGCAGGACAGGAATCAGCGGCTACACCTTC

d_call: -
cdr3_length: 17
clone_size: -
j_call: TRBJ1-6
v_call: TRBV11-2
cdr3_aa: CASSEGTGGGYNSPLHF
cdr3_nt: TGTGCCAGCAGCGAAGGGACGGGAGGGGGTTACAATTCACCCCTCCACTTT

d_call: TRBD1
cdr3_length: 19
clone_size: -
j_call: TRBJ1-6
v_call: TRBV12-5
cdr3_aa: CASGLVLGRGREGNSPLHF
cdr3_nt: TGTGCTAGTGGTTTGGTACTGGGCAGGGGGCGCGAGGGTAATTCACCCCTCCACTTT

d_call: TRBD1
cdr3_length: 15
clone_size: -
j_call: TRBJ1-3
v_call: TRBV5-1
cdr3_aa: CASRLDRVAGNTIYF
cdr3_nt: TGCGCCAGCAGGCTGGACAGGGTTGCTGGAAACACCATATATTTT

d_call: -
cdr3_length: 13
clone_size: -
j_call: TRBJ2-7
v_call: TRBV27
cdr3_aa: CASSPGTPYEQYF
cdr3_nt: TGTGCCAGCAGTCCGGGAACACCCTACGAGCAGTACTTC

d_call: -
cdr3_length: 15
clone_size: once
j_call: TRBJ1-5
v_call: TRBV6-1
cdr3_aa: CASSESSGGREPQHF
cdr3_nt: TGTGCCAGCAGTGAATCTTCGGGAGGAAGGGAGCCCCAGCATTTT

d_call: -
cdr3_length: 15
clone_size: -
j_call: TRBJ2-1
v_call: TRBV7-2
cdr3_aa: CASSLAGALYNEQFF
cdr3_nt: TGTGCCAGCAGCTTAGCGGGAGCCCTTTACAATGAGCAGTTCTTC